This TCR beta chain emerged from a study of cytomegalovirus exposure and HLA in healthy donors. General study points: The study recorded fewer than 200 TCR beta chains that were cytomegalovirus-associated. 87-base-pair reads could not separate some V segments, including TRBV6-2 and TRBV6-3. A later analysis reportedly identified an Asian-associated ancestry cluster as carrying fewer N-insertions than the approximately 670-donor mean.

Comment on this clone: The antigen is not known.

Researchers ran the PCR with 60 Vbeta and 13 Jbeta primers. Assay used: immunoSEQ multiplex PCR; TCRdb lists only in-frame clones, some missing. The sample contains 160,000 or so clones, over 65% of which appear only once. V was pared by 2 bases and J by 8 bases, with 4 bases between. Germline V gene lookup returns CDR1 MNHEY and CDR2 SVGAGI. The length of the CDR3 is 11 residues. The clonotype comes from a woman aged 40 to 49 in good health and CMV-seronegative. The chain uses TRBV6-5 and TRBJ2-1; D not resolved. What was sequenced was PBMCs. As DNA, the CDR3 is TGTGCCAGCAGTTACCGGGATGAGCAGTTCTTC. It is translated as CASSYRDEQFF.